Listed here are 14 T cell receptor beta chains from one sample, sequenced in a study of blood T cell repertoires in COVID-19 (dated by TCRdb to 2018 to 2020). Libraries came from the immunoSEQ multiplex PCR assay. TCRdb took over this immuneACCESS table, retaining in-frame rearrangements with V and J assigned. Such tables are incomplete; in checked studies, under half of the missing clones stem from an unresolved V gene, and the remainder is unexplained. The table for this sample lists roughly 330,000 clones; about 82% of them were counted only once. The biggest ten clones account for 1.5% to 2% of the sample. Sequenced: peripheral blood. Every receptor here comes from a woman aged 50 to 65 with acute or convalescent COVID-19.

V and J are TRBV10-3 and TRBJ2-7; perhaps TRBD1 as D (6 bases). The CDR3 sequence is 14 residues long. V was pared by 6 bases and J by 1 base, with 13 bases between. The germline V gene has CDR1 ENHRY and CDR2 SYGVKD. CDR3 in DNA: TGTGCCATCAGCCCCCAGACAGGTTCCTACGAGCAGTACTTC. Translating it yields CAISPQTGSYEQYF.

The gene calls are TRBV21-1 and TRBJ1-4; the table gives TRBD1 as D, unverified against the DNA. TRBV21-1 represents a pseudogene. This CDR3 is built from 17 residues. In DNA form, the CDR3 reads TGTGCCAGCAGCAAAGCTCCGGGACAGGGTACTAATGAAAAACTGTTTTTT. It yields the protein CASSKAPGQGTNEKLFF.

The rearrangement links TRBV30 to TRBJ1-1, with 7 bases identical to TRBD1. The V and J ends lost 3 bases and 2 bases, in that order; junction bases with no gene match: 6. Germline-derived CDR1 and CDR2 are GTSNPN and SVGIG (reference sequence). The CDR3 has 14 residues. The CDR3, as DNA: TGTGCCTGGAGCAAACGACAGGGAAACACTGAAGCTTTCTTT. Translating it yields CAWSKRQGNTEAFF.

This clone has just one count. This chain joins TRBV12-3 or TRBV12-4 and TRBJ2-2, with D unclear. V gave up 8 bases and J gave up 3 bases, with 4 bases separating them. The CDR3 is 11 residues long. The CDR3 sequence: CASLDTGELFF. CDR3 nucleotide sequence: TGTGCCAGCCTCGACACCGGGGAGCTGTTTTTT.

This clone was detected only once. The chain links TRBV29-1 to TRBJ1-4; 8 bases fit TRBD1. The CDR3 consists of 13 residues. Looked up from germline, CDR1 is SQVTM and CDR2 is ANQGSEA. Trimming took 6 bases from V and 1 from J; bases not matched to a gene: 1. DNA for the CDR3: TGCAGCGTCGACAGGGGAACTAATGAAAAACTGTTTTTT. Translation: CSVDRGTNEKLFF.

The rearrangement uses TRBV19 and TRBJ1-2; D is undetermined. This CDR3 spans 17 amino acids. The germline V and J ends were trimmed by 4 bases and 7 bases, with 25 bases remaining between them. Germline values: CDR1 LNHDA, CDR2 SQIVND (reference sequence). CDR3 loop: CASSTGSGTGVGSGYTF. The CDR3 DNA sequence: TGTGCCAGTAGTACGGGGTCCGGAACGGGAGTAGGAAGTGGCTACACCTTC.

The gene calls are TRBV25-1 and TRBJ2-5; the D gene is possibly TRBD1 (5 bases). The CDR3 loop spans 15 amino acids. V was pared by 3 bases and J by 3 bases, with 14 bases between. Germline V gene sequence: CDR1 MGHDK, CDR2 SYGVNS. CDR3 DNA sequence: TGTGCCAGCAGTGACCCGTCGACAGCCAAAGAGACCCAGTACTTC. It encodes CASSDPSTAKETQYF. The whole variable domain, filled in from reference TRBV25-1 and TRBJ2-5, reads EADIYQTPRYLVIGTGKKITLECSQTMGHDKMYWYQQDPGMELHLIHYSYGVNSTEKGDLSSESTVSRIRTEHFPLTLESARPSHTSQYLCASSDPSTAKETQYFGPGTRLLVL.

The chain employs TRBV18 and TRBJ2-7; no clear D. This CDR3 has 14 residues. CDR1 and CDR2 from the germline V gene are KGHSH and LQKENI. Deletions cut 3 bases from V and 2 bases from J, with 11 bases between. Here the CDR3 reads CASSPQLSTYEQYF. DNA of the CDR3: TGTGCCAGCTCACCGCAGTTATCAACCTACGAGCAGTACTTC.

In its sample, this clone was seen once. This chain connects TRBV28 to TRBJ2-2; no clear D. The V gene lost 7 bases and the J gene lost 2 bases, with 8 bases spanning the gap. This CDR3 is 13 amino acids long. Germline CDR1 and CDR2: MDHEN and SYDVKM. For the CDR3, the DNA is TGTGCCAGCATTCCGCGAAACACCGGGGAGCTGTTTTTT. Its translation: CASIPRNTGELFF.

The chain joins TRBV28 to TRBJ2-7; weak D call: TRBD2 (6 bases). V was cut by 2 bases and J by 5 bases, with 10 bases left in between. CDR1 and CDR2 from the germline V gene are MDHEN and SYDVKM. The CDR3 spans 13 residues. Here the CDR3 DNA reads TGTGCCAGCAGTTTAGGGGGGAGCGACGAGCAGTACTTC. This gives the protein CASSLGGSDEQYF.

As DNA, the CDR3 is TGTGCCATCAGTGATGGGACAGGGATGAACACTGAAGCTTTCTTT. Protein: CAISDGTGMNTEAFF. The V and J genes are TRBV10-3 and TRBJ1-1; 9 bases fit TRBD1. The germline gives CDR1 ENHRY, CDR2 SYGVKD. There are 15 residues in the CDR3. V trimming: 3 bases; J trimming: 0 bases; junction bases outside the gene matches: 2.

J is TRBJ1-5 and V is TRBV29-1; no clear D. In germline, CDR1 is SQVTM, CDR2 ANQGSEA. Trimming removed 4 bases from V and 3 bases from J, with 10 bases in between. This CDR3 is 13 amino acids long. As DNA, the CDR3 is TGCAGCGTTGCTCAGAGGCTCAATCAGCCCCAGCATTTT. Translation gives CSVAQRLNQPQHF.

V gene TRBV28 combines with J gene TRBJ2-1, with 10 bases matching TRBD1. The CDR3 consists of 16 residues. V was pared by 5 bases and J by 7 bases, with 11 bases of the junction left unmatched. Germline V gene sequence: CDR1 MDHEN, CDR2 SYDVKM. The CDR3 nucleotides are TGTGCCAGCAGTCGGGGAGGGGGACAGGGGAGGAATGAGCAGTTCTTC. The encoded protein is CASSRGGGQGRNEQFF.

V usage is TRBV12-5 and J usage is TRBJ1-2; D not certain. V was clipped by 3 bases and J by 4 bases, with 12 bases between them. Per the germline V gene, CDR1 is LGHNT and CDR2 is FRNRAP. The CDR3 runs 14 residues. The CDR3 DNA sequence: TGTGCTAGTGGTTTCGGGAGAGCGGTCTATGGCTACACCTTC. Protein product: CASGFGRAVYGYTF.